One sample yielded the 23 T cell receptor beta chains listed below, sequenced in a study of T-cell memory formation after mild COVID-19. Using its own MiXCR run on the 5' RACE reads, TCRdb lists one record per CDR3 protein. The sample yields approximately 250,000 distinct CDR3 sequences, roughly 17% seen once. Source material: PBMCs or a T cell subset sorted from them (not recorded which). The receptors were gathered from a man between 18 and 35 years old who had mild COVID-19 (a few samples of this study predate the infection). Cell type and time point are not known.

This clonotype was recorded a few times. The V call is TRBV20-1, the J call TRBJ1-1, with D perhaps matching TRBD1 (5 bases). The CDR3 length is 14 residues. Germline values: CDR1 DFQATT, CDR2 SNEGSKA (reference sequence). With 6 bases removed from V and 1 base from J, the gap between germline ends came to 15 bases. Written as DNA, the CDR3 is TGCAGTGCAAGACTTGGGGGACCGAACACTGAAGCTTTCTTT. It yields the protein CSARLGGPNTEAFF.

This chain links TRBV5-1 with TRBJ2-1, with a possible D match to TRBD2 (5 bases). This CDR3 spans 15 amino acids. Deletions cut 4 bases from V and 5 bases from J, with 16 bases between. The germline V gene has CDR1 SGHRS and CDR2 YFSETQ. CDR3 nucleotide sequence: TGCGCCAGCAGCCTCAGCGGATACTTAAACAATGAGCAGTTCTTC. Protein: CASSLSGYLNNEQFF.

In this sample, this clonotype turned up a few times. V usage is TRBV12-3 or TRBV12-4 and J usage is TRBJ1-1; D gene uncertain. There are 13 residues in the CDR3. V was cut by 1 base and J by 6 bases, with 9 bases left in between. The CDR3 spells CASSLGIRAEAFF. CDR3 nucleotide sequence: TGTGCCAGCAGTTTAGGCATCCGCGCTGAAGCTTTCTTT.

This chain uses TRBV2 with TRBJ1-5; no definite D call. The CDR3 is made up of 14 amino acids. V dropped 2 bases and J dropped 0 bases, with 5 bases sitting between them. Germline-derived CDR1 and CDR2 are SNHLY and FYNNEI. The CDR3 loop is CASSERTSNQPQHF. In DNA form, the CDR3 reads TGTGCCAGCAGTGAAAGGACTAGCAATCAGCCCCAGCATTTT.

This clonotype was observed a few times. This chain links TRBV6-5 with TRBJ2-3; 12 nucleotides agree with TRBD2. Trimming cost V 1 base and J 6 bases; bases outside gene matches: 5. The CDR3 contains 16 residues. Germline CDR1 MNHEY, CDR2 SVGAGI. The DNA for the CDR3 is TGTGCCAGCAGTTACTGGACTAGCGGGGTAGGGGATACGCAGTATTTT. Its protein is CASSYWTSGVGDTQYF.

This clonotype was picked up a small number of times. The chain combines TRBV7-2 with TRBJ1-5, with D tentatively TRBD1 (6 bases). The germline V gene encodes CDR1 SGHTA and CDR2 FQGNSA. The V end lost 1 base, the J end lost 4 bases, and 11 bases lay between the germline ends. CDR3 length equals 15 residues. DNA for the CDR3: TGTGCCAGCAGCTTAGTGGGGGACATTAATCAGCCCCAGCATTTT. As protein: CASSLVGDINQPQHF.

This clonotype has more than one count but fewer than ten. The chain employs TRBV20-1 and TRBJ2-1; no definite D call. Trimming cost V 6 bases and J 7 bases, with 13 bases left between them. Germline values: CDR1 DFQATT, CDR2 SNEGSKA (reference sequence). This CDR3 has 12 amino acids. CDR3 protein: CSALAERNEQFF. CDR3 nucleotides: TGCAGTGCCCTTGCGGAACGGAATGAGCAGTTCTTC.

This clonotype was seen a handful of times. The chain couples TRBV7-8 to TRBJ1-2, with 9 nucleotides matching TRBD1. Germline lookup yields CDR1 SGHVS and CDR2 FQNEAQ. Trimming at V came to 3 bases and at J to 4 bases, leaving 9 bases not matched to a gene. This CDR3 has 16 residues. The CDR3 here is CASSLGLGTGSYGYTF. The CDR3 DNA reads TGTGCCAGCAGCTTGGGACTCGGGACAGGGTCCTATGGCTACACCTTC.

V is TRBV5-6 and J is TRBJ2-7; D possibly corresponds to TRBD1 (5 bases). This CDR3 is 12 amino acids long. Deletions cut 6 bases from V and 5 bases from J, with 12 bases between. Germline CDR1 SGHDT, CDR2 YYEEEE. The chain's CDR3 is CASIASGNEQYV. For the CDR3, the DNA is TGTGCCAGCATCGCCTCAGGGAACGAGCAGTACGTC.

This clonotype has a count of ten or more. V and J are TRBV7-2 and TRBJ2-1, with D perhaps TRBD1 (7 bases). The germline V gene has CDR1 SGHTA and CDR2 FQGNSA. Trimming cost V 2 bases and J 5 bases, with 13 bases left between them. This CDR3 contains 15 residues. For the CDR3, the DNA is TGTGCCAGCAGCTTAACCAGGGGGGCAGACAATGAGCAGTTCTTC. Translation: CASSLTRGADNEQFF.

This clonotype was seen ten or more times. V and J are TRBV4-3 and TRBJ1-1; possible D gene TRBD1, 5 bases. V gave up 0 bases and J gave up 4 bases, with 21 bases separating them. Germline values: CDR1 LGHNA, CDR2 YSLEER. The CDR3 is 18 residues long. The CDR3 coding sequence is TGCGCCAGCAGCCAAGACCAGGGAAGCGGTCGGGGGGGCACTGAAGCTTTCTTT. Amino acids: CASSQDQGSGRGGTEAFF.

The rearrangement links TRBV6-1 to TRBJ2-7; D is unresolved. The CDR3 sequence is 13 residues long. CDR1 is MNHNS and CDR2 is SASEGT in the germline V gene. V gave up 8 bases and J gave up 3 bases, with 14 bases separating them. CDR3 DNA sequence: TGTGCCAGCTTAGACGGCTACCGCTACGAGCAGTACGTC. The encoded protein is CASLDGYRYEQYV.

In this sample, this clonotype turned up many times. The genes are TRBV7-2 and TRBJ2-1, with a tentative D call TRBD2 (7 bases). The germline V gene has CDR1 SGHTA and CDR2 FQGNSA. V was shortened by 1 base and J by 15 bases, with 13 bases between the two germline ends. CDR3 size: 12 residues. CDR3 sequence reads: CASSLEGGYRFF. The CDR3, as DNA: TGTGCCAGCAGCTTAGAGGGGGGGTATCGGTTCTTC.

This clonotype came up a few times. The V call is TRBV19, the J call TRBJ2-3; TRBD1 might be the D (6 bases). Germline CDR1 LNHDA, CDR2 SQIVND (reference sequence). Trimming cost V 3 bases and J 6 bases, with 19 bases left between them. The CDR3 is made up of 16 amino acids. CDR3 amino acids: CASSMSARGVLDTQYF. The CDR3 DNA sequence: TGTGCCAGTAGTATGAGCGCCAGGGGAGTCCTGGATACGCAGTATTTT.

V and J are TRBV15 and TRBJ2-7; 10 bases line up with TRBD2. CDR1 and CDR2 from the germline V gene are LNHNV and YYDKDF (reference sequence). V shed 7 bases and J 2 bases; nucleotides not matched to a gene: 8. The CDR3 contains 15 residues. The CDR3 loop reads CATTQGLARAYEQYF. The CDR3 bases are TGTGCCACCACTCAGGGACTAGCGCGAGCCTACGAGCAGTACTTC.

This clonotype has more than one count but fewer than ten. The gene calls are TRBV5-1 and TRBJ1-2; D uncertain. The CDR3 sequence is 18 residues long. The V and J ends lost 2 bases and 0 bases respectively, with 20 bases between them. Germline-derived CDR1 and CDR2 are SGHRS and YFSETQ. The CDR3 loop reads CASSFRTLIYEANYGYTF. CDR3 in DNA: TGCGCCAGCAGCTTCCGAACTCTGATCTACGAAGCTAACTATGGCTACACCTTC.

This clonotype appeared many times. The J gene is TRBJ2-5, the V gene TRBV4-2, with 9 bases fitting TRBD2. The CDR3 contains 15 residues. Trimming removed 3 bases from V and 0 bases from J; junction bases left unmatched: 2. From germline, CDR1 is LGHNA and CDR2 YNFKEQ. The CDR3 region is CASSQAGGYQETQYF. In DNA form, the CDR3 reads TGTGCCAGCAGCCAGGCGGGGGGGTACCAAGAGACCCAGTACTTC.

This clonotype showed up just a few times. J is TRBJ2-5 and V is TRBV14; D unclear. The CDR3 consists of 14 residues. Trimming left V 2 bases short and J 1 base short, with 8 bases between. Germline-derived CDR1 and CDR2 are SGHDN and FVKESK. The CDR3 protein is CASSQSSAQETQYF. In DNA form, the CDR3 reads TGTGCCAGCAGCCAATCGTCGGCCCAAGAGACCCAGTACTTC.

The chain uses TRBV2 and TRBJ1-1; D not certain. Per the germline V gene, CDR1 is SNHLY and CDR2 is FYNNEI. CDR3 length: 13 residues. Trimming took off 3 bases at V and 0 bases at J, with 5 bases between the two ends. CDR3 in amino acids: CASSEVVNTEAFF. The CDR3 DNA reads TGTGCCAGCAGTGAGGTAGTGAACACTGAAGCTTTCTTT.

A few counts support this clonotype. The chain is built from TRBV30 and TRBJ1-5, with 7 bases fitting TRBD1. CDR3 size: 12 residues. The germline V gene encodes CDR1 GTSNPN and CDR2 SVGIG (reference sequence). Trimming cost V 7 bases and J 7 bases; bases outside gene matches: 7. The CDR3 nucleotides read TGTGCCTCCTCGACAGGGCCCCAGCCCCAGCATTTT. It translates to CASSTGPQPQHF.

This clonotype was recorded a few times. CDR3 loop: CASTDTGTRFSAFF. CDR3 nucleotide sequence: TGTGCCAGCACCGATACCGGGACACGGTTTAGCGCTTTCTTT. V is TRBV12-3 or TRBV12-4 and J is TRBJ1-1; tentatively, D is TRBD1 (6 bases). V gave up 7 bases and J gave up 11 bases, with 23 bases separating them. The CDR3 totals 14 residues.

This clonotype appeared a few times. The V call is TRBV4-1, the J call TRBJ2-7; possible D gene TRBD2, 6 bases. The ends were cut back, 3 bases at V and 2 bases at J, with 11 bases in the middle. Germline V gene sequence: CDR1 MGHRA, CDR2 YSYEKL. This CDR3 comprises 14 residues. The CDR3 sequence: CASSHRDLPYEQYF. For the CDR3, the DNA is TGCGCCAGCAGCCACCGGGACTTACCCTACGAGCAGTACTTC.

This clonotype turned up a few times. The CDR3 sequence: CASSLGLAGAYTDTQYF. The DNA for the CDR3 is TGTGCCAGCAGTTTAGGGCTAGCGGGGGCGTACACAGATACGCAGTATTTT. The rearrangement links TRBV28 to TRBJ2-3; 10 positions agree with TRBD2. Germline lookup yields CDR1 MDHEN and CDR2 SYDVKM. V shed 2 bases, J shed 2 bases, and the junction held 7 bases outside the gene matches. This CDR3 region has 17 residues.